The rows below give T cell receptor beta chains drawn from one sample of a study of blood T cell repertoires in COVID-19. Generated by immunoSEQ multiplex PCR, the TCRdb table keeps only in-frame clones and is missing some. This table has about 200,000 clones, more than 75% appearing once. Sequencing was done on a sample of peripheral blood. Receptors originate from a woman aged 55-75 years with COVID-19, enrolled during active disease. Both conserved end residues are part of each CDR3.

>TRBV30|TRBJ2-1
CAWLSRVSSSYNEQFF
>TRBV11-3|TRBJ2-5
CASSLGGHNQETQYF
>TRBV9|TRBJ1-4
CASTYSGTGGKLFF
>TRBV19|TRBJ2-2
CASKSPRGSGRARNTGELFF
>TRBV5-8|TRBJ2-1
CASKPLPIYEQFF
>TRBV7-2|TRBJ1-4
CASSYNGGDNEKLFF
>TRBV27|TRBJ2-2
CASSFFAMSDTGELFF
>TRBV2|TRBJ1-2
CASNIQGSNGYTF
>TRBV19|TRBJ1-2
CASSKWTGEEKHGYTF
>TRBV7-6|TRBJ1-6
CASSFLGAGNSPLHF
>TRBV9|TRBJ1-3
CASSVDRERGNTIYF
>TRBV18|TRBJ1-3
CASSPEADGNTIYF